This T cell receptor (beta chain) emerged from a study of blood T cells in healthy people across ages. A second PCR of about 7 to 12 cycles used a sample-barcoded 5' primer and a J-beta primer mix. MiXCR was run by TCRdb on the 5' RACE reads, yielding one entry per CDR3 protein. The sample contains 1.4 million to 1.5 million distinct CDR3 sequences, approximately 42% of which appear only once. V dropped 3 bases and J dropped 10 bases, with 15 bases sitting between them. This CDR3 contains 12 residues. Germline V gene data show CDR1 as SQVTM and CDR2 as ANQGSEA. Study-level results: Naive CD4+ cell counts and diversity both ran higher in long-lived than in aged donors.

This clonotype was counted many times. Its antigen is still unknown. The TCR was taken from a woman younger than 30 in good health. The sample was blood. The rearrangement links TRBV29-1 to TRBJ2-5, with no clear D. The DNA of the CDR3 is TGCAGCGTTGACCCCGCGGAGAAGGGCCAGTACTTC. This codes for CSVDPAEKGQYF.